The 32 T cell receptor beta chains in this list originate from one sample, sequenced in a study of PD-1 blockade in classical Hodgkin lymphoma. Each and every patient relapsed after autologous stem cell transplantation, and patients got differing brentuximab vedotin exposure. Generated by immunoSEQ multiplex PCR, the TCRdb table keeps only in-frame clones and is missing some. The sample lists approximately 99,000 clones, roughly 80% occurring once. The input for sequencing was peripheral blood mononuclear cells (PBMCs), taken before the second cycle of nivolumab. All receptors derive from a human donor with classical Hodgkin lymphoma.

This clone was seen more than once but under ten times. CDR3 nucleotide sequence: TGTGCCAGCAGCTTAGAAAGTGAGCAGTTCTTC. Translation: CASSLESEQFF. This chain uses TRBV11-3 with TRBJ2-1; no reliable D call. CDR1 is SGHNT, CDR2 YENEEA, per germline. V was trimmed by 0 bases and J by 9 bases, leaving 3 bases between them. The CDR3 runs to 11 residues.

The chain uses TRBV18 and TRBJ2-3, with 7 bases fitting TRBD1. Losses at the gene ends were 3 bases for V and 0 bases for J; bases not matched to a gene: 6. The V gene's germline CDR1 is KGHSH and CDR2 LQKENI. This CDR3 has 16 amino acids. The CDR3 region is CASSPPDRLSTDTQYF. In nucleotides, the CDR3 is TGTGCCAGCTCACCGCCGGACAGGCTGAGCACAGATACGCAGTATTTT.

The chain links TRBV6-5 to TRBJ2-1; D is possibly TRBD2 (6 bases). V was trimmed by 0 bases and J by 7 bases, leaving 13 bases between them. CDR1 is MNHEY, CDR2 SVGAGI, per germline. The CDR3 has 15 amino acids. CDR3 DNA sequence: TGTGCCAGCAGTTACTCGCCGGGAGCTCCAAATGAGCAGTTCTTC. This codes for CASSYSPGAPNEQFF.

The CDR3 nucleotides read TGCGCCAGCAGCCAACCGCACGGGGCAGCCACAGATACGCAGTATTTT. Amino acids: CASSQPHGAATDTQYF. J is TRBJ2-3 and V is TRBV4-1; D is tentatively TRBD1 or TRBD2 (5 bases each). Germline CDR1 and CDR2: MGHRA and YSYEKL. Trimming stripped 2 bases from V and 2 bases from J, with 14 bases between. This CDR3 contains 16 residues.

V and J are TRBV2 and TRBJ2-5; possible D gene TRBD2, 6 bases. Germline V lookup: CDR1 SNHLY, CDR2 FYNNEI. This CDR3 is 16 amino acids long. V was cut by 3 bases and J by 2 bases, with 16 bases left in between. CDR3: CASSDWGGLLQETQYF. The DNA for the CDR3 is TGTGCCAGCAGTGATTGGGGTGGACTACTACAAGAGACCCAGTACTTC.

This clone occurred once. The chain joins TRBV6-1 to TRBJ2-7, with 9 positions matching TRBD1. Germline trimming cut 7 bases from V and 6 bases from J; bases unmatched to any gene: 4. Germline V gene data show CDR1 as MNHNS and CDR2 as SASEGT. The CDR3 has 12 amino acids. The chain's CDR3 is CASTLTGGEQYF. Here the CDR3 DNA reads TGTGCCAGCACCCTGACAGGGGGCGAGCAGTACTTC.

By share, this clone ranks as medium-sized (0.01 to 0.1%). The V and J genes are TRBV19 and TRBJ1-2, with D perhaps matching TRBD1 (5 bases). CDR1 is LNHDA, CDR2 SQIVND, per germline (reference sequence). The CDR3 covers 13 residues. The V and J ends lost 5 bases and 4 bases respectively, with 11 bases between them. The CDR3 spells CASSQGPIYGYTF. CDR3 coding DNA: TGTGCCAGTAGTCAGGGACCGATCTATGGCTACACCTTC.

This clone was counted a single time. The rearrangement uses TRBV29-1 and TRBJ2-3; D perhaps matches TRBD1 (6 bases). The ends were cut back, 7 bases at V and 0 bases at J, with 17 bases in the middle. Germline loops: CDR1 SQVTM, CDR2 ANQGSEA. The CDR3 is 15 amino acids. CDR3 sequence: CSARAGTLSTDTQYF. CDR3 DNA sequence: TGCAGCGCCCGGGCCGGGACACTTAGCACAGATACGCAGTATTTT.

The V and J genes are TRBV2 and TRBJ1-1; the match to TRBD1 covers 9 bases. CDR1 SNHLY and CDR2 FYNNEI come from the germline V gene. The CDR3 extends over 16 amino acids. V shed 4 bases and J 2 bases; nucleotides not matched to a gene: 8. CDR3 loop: CASSVRDRAYNTEAFF. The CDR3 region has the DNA TGTGCCAGCAGTGTCCGGGACAGGGCATACAACACTGAAGCTTTCTTT.

The CDR3 DNA is TGTGCCAGCAGCGTAGACCCGGCGGGAGGTGTCTACAATGAGCAGTTCTTC. It codes for CASSVDPAGGVYNEQFF. This rearrangement joins TRBV9 to TRBJ2-1; the match to TRBD2 covers 8 bases. The V gene end was trimmed by 0 bases and the J gene end by 3 bases; junction bases not matched to a gene: 8. In germline, CDR1 is SGDLS, CDR2 YYNGEE. This CDR3 is built from 17 residues.

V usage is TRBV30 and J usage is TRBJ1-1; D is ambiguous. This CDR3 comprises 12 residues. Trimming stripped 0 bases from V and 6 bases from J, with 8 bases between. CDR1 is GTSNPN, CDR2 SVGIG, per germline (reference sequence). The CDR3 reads CAWSVNSAEAFF. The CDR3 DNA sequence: TGTGCCTGGAGTGTAAATTCCGCTGAAGCTTTCTTT. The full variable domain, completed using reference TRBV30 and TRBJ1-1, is SQTIHQWPATLVQPVGSPLSLECTVEGTSNPNLYWYRQAAGRGLQLLFYSVGIGQISSEVPQNLSASRPQDRQFILSSKKLLLSDSGFYLCAWSVNSAEAFFGQGTRLTVV.

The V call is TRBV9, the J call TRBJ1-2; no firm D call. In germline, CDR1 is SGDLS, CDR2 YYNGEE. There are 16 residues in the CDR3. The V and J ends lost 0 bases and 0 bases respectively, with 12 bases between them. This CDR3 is CASSVGTPQANYGYTF. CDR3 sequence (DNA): TGTGCCAGCAGCGTAGGTACCCCGCAAGCTAACTATGGCTACACCTTC.

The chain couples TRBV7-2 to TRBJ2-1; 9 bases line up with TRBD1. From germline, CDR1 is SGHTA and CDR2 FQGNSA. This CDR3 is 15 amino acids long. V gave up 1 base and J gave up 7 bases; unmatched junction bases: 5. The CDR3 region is CASSLVQGARNEQFF. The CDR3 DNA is TGTGCCAGCAGCTTAGTACAGGGGGCGCGAAATGAGCAGTTCTTC.

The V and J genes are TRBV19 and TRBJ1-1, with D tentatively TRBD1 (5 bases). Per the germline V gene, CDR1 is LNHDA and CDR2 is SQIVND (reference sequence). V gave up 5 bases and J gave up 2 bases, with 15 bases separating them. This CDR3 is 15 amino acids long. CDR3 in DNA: TGTGCCAGTAGTCCCCGACAGCTTAAAAACACTGAAGCTTTCTTT. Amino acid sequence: CASSPRQLKNTEAFF.

CDR3 DNA sequence: TGTGCCAGTAGCCCCCCTCGGAACCGGATTTATGGCTACACCTTC. This gives the protein CASSPPRNRIYGYTF. This sequence joins TRBV19 and TRBJ1-2; D remains unclear. CDR1 LNHDA and CDR2 SQIVND come from the germline V gene (reference sequence). The CDR3 contains 15 residues. V was pared by 6 bases and J by 5 bases, with 19 bases between.

The CDR3 nucleotides read TGTGCCAGCAGCCAATCGGCGGCTAGCGGGCCTAGCACAGATACGCAGTATTTT. Amino acid sequence: CASSQSAASGPSTDTQYF. The chain has TRBV16 and TRBJ2-3, with 8 bases fitting TRBD2. This CDR3 has 18 residues. CDR1 is KGHSY, CDR2 FQNENV, per germline. With 0 bases clipped from V and 0 bases from J, the junction kept 8 bases outside the gene matches. Full variable domain (remainder filled in from reference TRBV16 and TRBJ2-3): GEEVAQTPKHLVRGEGQKAKLYCAPIKGHSYVFWYQQVLKNEFKFLISFQNENVFDETGMPKERFSAKCLPNSPCSLEIQATKLEDSAVYFCASSQSAASGPSTDTQYFGPGTRLTVL.

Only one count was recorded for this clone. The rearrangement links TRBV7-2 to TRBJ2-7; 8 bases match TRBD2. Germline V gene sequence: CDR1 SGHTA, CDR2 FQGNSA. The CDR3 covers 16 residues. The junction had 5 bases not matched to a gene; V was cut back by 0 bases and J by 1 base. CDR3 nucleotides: TGTGCCAGCAGCTTAGCCCCCGGGACTAGTTCCTACGAGCAGTACTTC. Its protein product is CASSLAPGTSSYEQYF.

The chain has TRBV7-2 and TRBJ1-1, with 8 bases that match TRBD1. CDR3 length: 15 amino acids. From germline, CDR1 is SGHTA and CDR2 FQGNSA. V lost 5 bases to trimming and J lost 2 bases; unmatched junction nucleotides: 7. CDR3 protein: CASSLTTGVNTEAFF. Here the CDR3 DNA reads TGTGCCAGCAGCCTGACGACAGGGGTCAACACTGAAGCTTTCTTT.

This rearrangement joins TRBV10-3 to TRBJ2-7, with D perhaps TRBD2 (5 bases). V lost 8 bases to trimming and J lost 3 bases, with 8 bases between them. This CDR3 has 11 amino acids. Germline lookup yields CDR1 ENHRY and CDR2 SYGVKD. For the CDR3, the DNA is TGTGCCATCTCCCGGGGCTACGAGCAGTACTTC. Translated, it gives CAISRGYEQYF.

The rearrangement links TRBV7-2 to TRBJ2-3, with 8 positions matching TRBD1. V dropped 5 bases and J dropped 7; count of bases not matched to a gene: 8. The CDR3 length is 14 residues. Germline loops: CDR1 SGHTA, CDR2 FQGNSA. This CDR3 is CASSTDRAEHTQYF. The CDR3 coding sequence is TGTGCCAGCAGCACGGACAGGGCGGAGCATACGCAGTATTTT.

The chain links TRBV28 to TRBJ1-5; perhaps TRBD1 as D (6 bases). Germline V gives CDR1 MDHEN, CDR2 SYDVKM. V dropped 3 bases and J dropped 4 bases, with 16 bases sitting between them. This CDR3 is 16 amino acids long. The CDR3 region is CASSLESQGHNQPQHF. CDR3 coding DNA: TGTGCCAGCAGTTTGGAGAGTCAGGGACATAATCAGCCCCAGCATTTT. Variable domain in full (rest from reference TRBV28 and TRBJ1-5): DVKVTQSSRYLVKRTGEKVFLECVQDMDHENMFWYRQDPGLGLRLIYFSYDVKMKEKGDIPEGYSVSREKKERFSLILESASTNQTSMYLCASSLESQGHNQPQHFGDGTRLSIL.

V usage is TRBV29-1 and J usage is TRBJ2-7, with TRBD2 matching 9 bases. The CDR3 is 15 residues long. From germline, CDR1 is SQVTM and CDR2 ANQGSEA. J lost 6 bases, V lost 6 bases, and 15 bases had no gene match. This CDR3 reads CSVSGGSGSGGEQYF. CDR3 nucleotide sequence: TGCAGCGTCAGCGGGGGTAGCGGGAGTGGGGGCGAGCAGTACTTC.

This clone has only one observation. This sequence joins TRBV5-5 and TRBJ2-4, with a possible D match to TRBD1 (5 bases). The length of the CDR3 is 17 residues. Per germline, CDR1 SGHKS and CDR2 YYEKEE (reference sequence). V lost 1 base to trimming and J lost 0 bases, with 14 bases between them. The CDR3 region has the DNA TGTGCCAGCAGCTTGTTGGGGCGAAGACTAGCCAAAAACATTCAGTACTTC. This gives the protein CASSLLGRRLAKNIQYF.

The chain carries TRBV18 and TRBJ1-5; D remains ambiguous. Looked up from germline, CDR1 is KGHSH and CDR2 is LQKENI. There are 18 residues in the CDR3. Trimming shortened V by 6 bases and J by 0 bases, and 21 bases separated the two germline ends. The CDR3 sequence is CASSQKPGGQHSNQPQHF. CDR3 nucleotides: TGTGCCAGCTCCCAAAAGCCCGGCGGGCAACATAGCAATCAGCCCCAGCATTTT.

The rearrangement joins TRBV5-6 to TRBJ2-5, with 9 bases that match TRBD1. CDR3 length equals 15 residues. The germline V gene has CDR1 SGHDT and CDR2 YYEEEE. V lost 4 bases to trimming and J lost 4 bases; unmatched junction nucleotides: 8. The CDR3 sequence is CASSTTETGGETQYF. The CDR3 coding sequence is TGTGCCAGCAGCACGACTGAGACAGGGGGAGAGACCCAGTACTTC.

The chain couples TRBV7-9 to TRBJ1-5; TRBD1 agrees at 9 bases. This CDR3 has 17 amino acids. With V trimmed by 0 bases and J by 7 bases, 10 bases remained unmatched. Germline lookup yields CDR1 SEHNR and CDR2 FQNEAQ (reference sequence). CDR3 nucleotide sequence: TGTGCCAGCAGCTTAGCGGTGGGGACAGGGAGGGGGCAGCCCCAGCATTTT. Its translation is CASSLAVGTGRGQPQHF.

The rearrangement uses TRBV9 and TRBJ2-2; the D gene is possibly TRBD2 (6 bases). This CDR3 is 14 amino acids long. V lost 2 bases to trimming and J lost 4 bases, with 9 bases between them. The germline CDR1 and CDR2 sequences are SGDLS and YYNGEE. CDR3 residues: CASSVGGATGELFF. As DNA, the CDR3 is TGTGCCAGCAGCGTCGGGGGAGCCACCGGGGAGCTGTTTTTT. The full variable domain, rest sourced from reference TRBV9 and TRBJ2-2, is DSGVTQTPKHLITATGQRVTLRCSPRSGDLSVYWYQQSLDQGLQFLIQYYNGEERAKGNILERFSAQQFPDLHSELNLSSLELGDSALYFCASSVGGATGELFFGEGSRLTVL.

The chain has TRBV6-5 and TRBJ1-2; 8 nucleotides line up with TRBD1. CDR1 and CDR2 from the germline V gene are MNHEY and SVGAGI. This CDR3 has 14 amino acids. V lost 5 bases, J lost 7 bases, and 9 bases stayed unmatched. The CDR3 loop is CASSLGQGNAGYTF. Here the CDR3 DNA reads TGTGCCAGCAGTCTCGGACAGGGCAACGCTGGCTACACCTTC.

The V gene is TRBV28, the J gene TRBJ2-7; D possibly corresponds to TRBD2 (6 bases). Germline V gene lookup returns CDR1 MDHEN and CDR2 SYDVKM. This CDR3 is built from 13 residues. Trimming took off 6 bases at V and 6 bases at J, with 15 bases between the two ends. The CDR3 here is CASRTRLVFEQYF. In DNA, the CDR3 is TGTGCCAGCAGGACAAGACTAGTTTTCGAGCAGTACTTC.

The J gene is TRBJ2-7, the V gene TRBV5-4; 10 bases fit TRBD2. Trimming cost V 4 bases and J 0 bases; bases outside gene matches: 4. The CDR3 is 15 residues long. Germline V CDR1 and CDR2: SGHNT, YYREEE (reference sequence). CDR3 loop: CASSRTSGYSYEQYF. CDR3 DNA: TGTGCCAGCAGCAGGACTAGCGGTTACTCCTACGAGCAGTACTTC.

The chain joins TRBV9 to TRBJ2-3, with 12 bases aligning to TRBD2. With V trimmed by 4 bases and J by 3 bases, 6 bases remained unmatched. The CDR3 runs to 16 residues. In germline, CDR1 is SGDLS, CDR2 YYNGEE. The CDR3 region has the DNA TGTGCCAGCAGCCCAAGACTAGCGGGAGAGACAGATACGCAGTATTTT. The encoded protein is CASSPRLAGETDTQYF.

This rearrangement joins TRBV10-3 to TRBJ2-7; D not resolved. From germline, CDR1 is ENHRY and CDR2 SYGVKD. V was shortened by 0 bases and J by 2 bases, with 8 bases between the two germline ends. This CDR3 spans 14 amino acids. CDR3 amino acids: CAISESTRAYEQYF. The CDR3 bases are TGTGCCATCAGTGAGTCGACTCGGGCCTACGAGCAGTACTTC.